A selection of T cell receptor beta chains follows, all from one sample in a study of blood T cell repertoires in COVID-19. Sequencing used immunoSEQ multiplex PCR; TCRdb keeps in-frame clones, though not all of them. The profile covers about 480,000 clones, with around nine tenths appearing a single time and less than 2% taken by the ten largest. Source material: PBMCs or T cells enriched from blood (not recorded which). Receptors were obtained from a woman in her thirties or forties who had recovered from COVID-19. The CDR3 runs from the conserved cysteine through the conserved F or W. The D gene is left open where the match is weak. The size entry is marked missing in some rows and otherwise reads once, few, many or a size class.

J | length | V | D | size | DNA | CDR3
TRBJ2-7 | 15 | TRBV7-6 | TRBD1 | NA | TGTGCCAGCAGCTTAGGACAGGGGATCTCCTACGAGCAGTACTTC | CASSLGQGISYEQYF
TRBJ2-1 | 16 | TRBV7-2 | TRBD2 | NA | TGTGCCAGCAGCTTAGGATCCAGCGGGAGTCTTAATGAGCAGTTCTTC | CASSLGSSGSLNEQFF
TRBJ2-5 | 17 | TRBV7-6 | TRBD2 | NA | TGTGCCAGCAGCTCCCCCTTCCTAGCGGGAGCATTAGAGACCCAGTACTTC | CASSSPFLAGALETQYF
TRBJ1-1 | 16 | TRBV18 | NA | NA | TGTGCCAGCTCACCGATTTTAGTGGCAGGAAACACTGAAGCTTTCTTT | CASSPILVAGNTEAFF
TRBJ2-7 | 13 | TRBV5-4 | NA | NA | TGTGCCAGCAGCTTGCGGGGGTCCTACGAGCAGTACTTC | CASSLRGSYEQYF
TRBJ1-2 | 12 | TRBV7-9 | NA | NA | TGTGCCAGCAGCTTACGCAGCTATGGCTACACCTTC | CASSLRSYGYTF
TRBJ1-2 | 18 | TRBV12-5 | TRBD1 | NA | TGTGCTAGTGGCCCTCCCCCTGGTTTCTTCAGGGGGAATCTTGGCTACACCTTC | CASGPPPGFFRGNLGYTF
TRBJ1-1 | 14 | TRBV5-1 | TRBD1 | once | TGCGCCAGCAGCCCAGGGGGCATGAACACTGAAGCTTTCTTT | CASSPGGMNTEAFF
TRBJ1-2 | 15 | TRBV6-5 | NA | NA | TGTGCCAGCAGTTACTCGAGATCAGGAGGCTATGGCTACACCTTC | CASSYSRSGGYGYTF
TRBJ2-7 | 17 | TRBV27 | NA | NA | TGTGCCAGCTCACTTGGCCGAGGGGGGGTATTCACCTACGAGCAGTACTTC | CASSLGRGGVFTYEQYF
TRBJ1-2 | 14 | TRBV29-1 | TRBD1 | NA | TGCAGCGTCGGGACAGGGGGCCCCTCTGGTGGCTACACCTTC | CSVGTGGPSGGYTF
TRBJ1-1 | 16 | TRBV7-2 | TRBD1 | NA | TGTGCCAGCAGCCCCGGAGGGGCAGGGGGGAACACTGAAGCTTTCTTT | CASSPGGAGGNTEAFF
TRBJ2-3 | 14 | TRBV4-3 | NA | NA | TGCGCCAGCCGGAGGGAGTTTAGCACAGATACGCAGTATTTT | CASRREFSTDTQYF
TRBJ1-1 | 14 | TRBV9 | NA | NA | TGTGCCAGCAGCGTAGTCCGGGGGGCAACTGAAGCTTTCTTT | CASSVVRGATEAFF
TRBJ2-5 | 13 | TRBV14 | NA | NA | TGTGCCAGCAGCCGAGGGCCTATAGAGACCCAGTACTTC | CASSRGPIETQYF
TRBJ2-1 | 19 | TRBV24-1 | TRBD1 | NA | TGTGCCACCAGTTCAATGCTAGGGTCGGGACAGGGAGATGGGGGTGAGCAGTTCTTC | CATSSMLGSGQGDGGEQFF
TRBJ1-1 | 13 | TRBV24-1 | TRBD1 | NA | TGTGCCACCCGGACAGGGCGAGGCACTGAAGCTTTCTTT | CATRTGRGTEAFF
TRBJ2-3 | 16 | TRBV27 | NA | once | TGTGCCAGCAGTAATGTGGTCGGTGCTAGCACAGATACGCAGTATTTT | CASSNVVGASTDTQYF
TRBJ2-7 | 14 | TRBV18 | NA | NA | TGTGCCAGCTCAATCCAGGAGGGGCCCTACGAGCAGTACTTC | CASSIQEGPYEQYF
TRBJ2-3 | 14 | TRBV15 | NA | NA | TGTGCCACCAGCAGATCTGGACGGACTTATACGCAGTATTTT | CATSRSGRTYTQYF
TRBJ1-4 | 15 | TRBV11-2 | TRBD1 | NA | TGTGCCAGCAGCTTAGTCGGAGGGGGCTATGAAAAACTGTTTTTT | CASSLVGGGYEKLFF
TRBJ2-3 | 19 | TRBV4-3 | TRBD2 | NA | TGCGCCAGCAGCCAAGACGGACTAGCGGATACAGAAAGCACAGATACGCAGTATTTT | CASSQDGLADTESTDTQYF
TRBJ2-1 | 13 | TRBV5-1 | TRBD2 | NA | TGCGCCAGCAGCCCCCTGCGGGGGAATGAGCAGTTCTTC | CASSPLRGNEQFF
TRBJ2-3 | 17 | TRBV9 | TRBD2 | once | TGTGCCAGCAGCGTAGGGGTAGCGGGAGTGGTTGCAGATACGCAGTATTTT | CASSVGVAGVVADTQYF